The 8 T cell receptor beta chains reported below all come from one sample, sequenced in a study of shared clonotypes between healthy human individuals. The assay was immunoSEQ multiplex PCR, and TCRdb's table has in-frame clones only and misses some. The sample holds fewer than 2.5 million clones; approximately 93% are singletons and the top ten take about 0.38%. Material for sequencing was naive CD4+ T cells from PBMCs. Subset reported: CD45RA+ positively selected. These receptors were collected from a man aged 18 to 35 in good health. Some clones in this sample may be carry-over from other donors' samples.

This clone was counted only a few times. This chain uses TRBV2 with TRBJ1-5; 8 nucleotides match TRBD1. This CDR3 has 16 amino acids. The germline V gene has CDR1 SNHLY and CDR2 FYNNEI. The V and J ends lost 0 bases and 9 bases, in that order; junction bases with no gene match: 10. The CDR3: CASSEAQGARGLPQHF. The CDR3 DNA reads TGTGCCAGCAGTGAAGCGCAGGGGGCGCGAGGACTGCCCCAGCATTTT.

The J gene is TRBJ1-1, the V gene TRBV5-4; no firm D call. This CDR3 is built from 13 residues. Germline CDR1 is SGHNT and CDR2 is YYREEE (reference sequence). V was shortened by 0 bases and J by 5 bases, with 8 bases between the two germline ends. The CDR3 coding sequence is TGTGCCAGCAGCTTGGTTTACGGGACTGAAGCTTTCTTT. It translates to CASSLVYGTEAFF.

This clone has only one observation. This chain joins TRBV9 and TRBJ2-2; D gene uncertain. V lost 1 base and J 0 bases, leaving 7 bases between the germline ends. The germline V gene encodes CDR1 SGDLS and CDR2 YYNGEE. The CDR3 extends over 15 amino acids. CDR3 residues: CASSVTYSNTGELFF. CDR3 bases: TGTGCCAGCAGCGTAACCTATTCGAACACCGGGGAGCTGTTTTTT.

The gene calls are TRBV29-1 and TRBJ1-2; D may be TRBD1 (6 bases). Germline CDR1 SQVTM, CDR2 ANQGSEA. Between the trimmed V and J ends, which lost 6 bases and 1 base, there was a span of 15 bases. This CDR3 is 14 amino acids long. Written as DNA, the CDR3 is TGCAGCGTCTCACAGGGCTCCCTTAACTATGGCTACACCTTC. Translating gives CSVSQGSLNYGYTF. Complete variable domain (other parts from reference TRBV29-1 and TRBJ1-2): SAVISQKPSRDICQRGTSLTIQCQVDSQVTMMFWYRQQPGQSLTLIATANQGSEATYESGFVIDKFPISRPNLTFSTLTVSNMSPEDSSIYLCSVSQGSLNYGYTFGSGTRLTVV.

CDR3 region: CASSRDLGYEQYF. The DNA for the CDR3 is TGTGCCAGCAGCCGGGACTTAGGCTACGAGCAGTACTTC. The chain couples TRBV6-1 to TRBJ2-7; tentative D call: TRBD2 (6 bases). Germline V lookup: CDR1 MNHNS, CDR2 SASEGT. V lost 6 bases, J lost 3 bases, and 12 bases lay in between. The CDR3 has 13 residues.

A single count supports this clone. This chain uses TRBV28 with TRBJ2-2; no firm D call. V shed 7 bases and J shed 8 bases, with 14 bases lying between them. The CDR3 contains 13 residues. The germline V gene encodes CDR1 MDHEN and CDR2 SYDVKM. The CDR3 protein is CASNFLLTGELFF. The CDR3 DNA follows: TGTGCCAGCAATTTTCTGCTGACTGGGGAGCTGTTTTTT.

J is TRBJ2-1 and V is TRBV2; 7 positions match TRBD1. Germline CDR1 reads SNHLY; CDR2 reads FYNNEI. V lost 6 bases to trimming and J lost 5 bases; unmatched junction nucleotides: 4. The CDR3 has 13 residues. DNA of the CDR3: TGTGCCAGCAGAGGGACAGCTAACAATGAGCAGTTCTTC. Translation gives CASRGTANNEQFF.

The CDR3 coding sequence is TGCGCCAGCAGCTTCGACAGGGGACCTCCCTACGAGCAGTACTTC. It is translated as CASSFDRGPPYEQYF. This chain joins TRBV5-1 and TRBJ2-7; 8 nucleotides line up with TRBD1. This CDR3 has 15 residues. J lost 2 bases, V lost 2 bases, and 6 bases had no gene match. The germline V gene has CDR1 SGHRS and CDR2 YFSETQ.